A single sample gave rise to the 10 T cell receptor beta chains below, sequenced in a study of T cells in Graves' hyperthyroidism and ophthalmopathy. Amplification yielded TCR beta CDR3 regions, with RNA transcripts as the source. First-round RT-PCR targeting the TCR CDR3 was performed with the HTBI primer set. TCRdb re-called the multiplex PCR reads with MiXCR, one entry per CDR3 protein. Of around 400,000 distinct CDR3 sequences listed, around 14% are singletons. Sequencing was done on a sample of blood. The origin of the receptors is a woman aged 18 to 35 with Graves' hyperthyroidism.

Many counts were recorded for this clonotype. The rearrangement joins TRBV7-3 to TRBJ1-2; possible D gene TRBD1, 5 bases. This CDR3 is built from 13 residues. Germline CDR1 SGHTA, CDR2 FQGTGA. The V end lost 2 bases, the J end lost 6 bases, and 10 bases lay between the germline ends. CDR3 DNA: TGTGCCAGCAGCTTACAGGGTATGGATGGCTACACCTTC. Translated, it gives CASSLQGMDGYTF.

J is TRBJ2-1 and V is TRBV20-1; TRBD1 or TRBD2 may be the D gene (5 bases each). Germline lookup yields CDR1 DFQATT and CDR2 SNEGSKA (reference sequence). This CDR3 spans 14 amino acids. V lost 0 bases and J lost 12, with 18 bases in between. DNA for the CDR3: TGCAGTGCTAGAGATCGCCGGGGCCCGGTTTCGCAGTTCTTC. Translating it yields CSARDRRGPVSQFF.

This clonotype was recorded a few times. The V gene is TRBV7-3, the J gene TRBJ1-1, with D uncertain. Trimming removed 5 bases at V and 3 bases at J, with 10 bases between. Germline-derived CDR1 and CDR2 are SGHTA and FQGTGA. CDR3 length: 13 amino acids. CDR3 nucleotide sequence: TGTGCCAGCAGCCAACGGAGGGACACTGAAGCTTTCTTT. This translates into CASSQRRDTEAFF. The full variable domain, rest sourced from reference TRBV7-3 and TRBJ1-1, is GAGVSQTPSNKVTEKGKYVELRCDPISGHTALYWYRQSLGQGPEFLIYFQGTGAADDSGLPNDRFFAVRPEGSVSTLKIQRTERGDSAVYLCASSQRRDTEAFFGQGTRLTVV.

In its sample, this clonotype was seen many times. The rearrangement links TRBV28 to TRBJ1-4; 7 bases map to TRBD1. This CDR3 has 16 amino acids. The junction had 8 bases not matched to a gene; V was cut back by 3 bases and J by 4 bases. Germline CDR1 and CDR2: MDHEN and SYDVKM. CDR3 nucleotide sequence: TGTGCCAGCAGTTTTGTCCAGGGGGTCCTTAATGAAAAACTGTTTTTT. Its protein product is CASSFVQGVLNEKLFF.

This clonotype was recorded at least ten times. The chain joins TRBV2 to TRBJ2-5, with D perhaps assigned TRBD1 or TRBD2 (6 bases each). The CDR3 is 14 amino acids. Looked up from germline, CDR1 is SNHLY and CDR2 is FYNNEI. The ends were cut back, 9 bases at V and 3 bases at J, with 17 bases in the middle. CDR3 sequence reads: CASLGGLIKETQYF. The CDR3 DNA reads TGTGCCAGTTTAGGGGGACTGATTAAAGAGACCCAGTACTTC.

This clonotype was observed many times. This chain joins TRBV13 and TRBJ1-1; a weak D match, TRBD1 (6 bases). Between the trimmed V and J ends, which lost 5 bases and 0 bases, there was a span of 13 bases. This CDR3 is 15 amino acids long. Germline V gives CDR1 PRHDT, CDR2 FYEKMQ (reference sequence). The CDR3 nucleotides read TGTGCCAGCAGCCCACTAACAGGGATGAACACTGAAGCTTTCTTT. Protein product: CASSPLTGMNTEAFF.

The V gene is TRBV15, the J gene TRBJ1-5; D possibly corresponds to TRBD1 (6 bases). The germline V gene has CDR1 LNHNV and CDR2 YYDKDF (reference sequence). V was cut by 0 bases and J by 5 bases, with 11 bases left in between. This CDR3 is built from 15 residues. CDR3 in DNA: TGTGCCACCAGCAGAGATATGGGGGCAGATCAGCCCCAGCATTTT. Translation gives CATSRDMGADQPQHF. The full variable domain, with the rest looked up from reference TRBV15 and TRBJ1-5, is DAMVIQNPRYQVTQFGKPVTLSCSQTLNHNVMYWYQQKSSQAPKLLFHYYDKDFNNEADTPDNFQSRRPNTSFCFLDIRSPGLGDTAMYLCATSRDMGADQPQHFGDGTRLSIL.

The sample holds many counts of this clonotype. The chain joins TRBV2 to TRBJ1-5; no reliable D call. Germline CDR1 reads SNHLY; CDR2 reads FYNNEI. The length of the CDR3 is 11 residues. Deletions cut 8 bases from V and 4 bases from J, with 6 bases between. The chain's CDR3 is CASGVNQPQHF. The CDR3, as DNA: TGTGCCAGCGGAGTTAATCAGCCCCAGCATTTT.

Ten or more counts support this clonotype. CDR3 loop: CSVQGSPNQPQHF. DNA of the CDR3: TGCAGCGTCCAAGGGTCCCCGAATCAGCCCCAGCATTTT. The chain recombines TRBV29-1 with TRBJ1-5, with D unresolved. The V end was cut by 6 bases, the J end by 4 bases, with 13 bases between. The CDR3 consists of 13 residues. CDR1 and CDR2 from the germline V gene are SQVTM and ANQGSEA.

V gene TRBV4-1 combines with J gene TRBJ2-5; D call uncertain. The germline V and J ends were trimmed by 5 bases and 5 bases, with 12 bases remaining between them. CDR3 length: 13 amino acids. Germline V lookup: CDR1 MGHRA, CDR2 YSYEKL. The CDR3: CASSTSEFETQYF. In DNA, the CDR3 is TGCGCCAGCAGCACCTCAGAGTTCGAGACCCAGTACTTC.